One sample yielded the 21 T cell receptor beta chains listed below, sequenced in a study of long-term antiretroviral therapy in people with HIV. Runs used v3.0 of the immunoSEQ assay and were done at survey level. The method was immunoSEQ multiplex PCR; TCRdb's version includes in-frame clones alone and lacks a portion of them. There are 20,000 to 30,000 clones in the sample; 75% to 90% occur only once, and roughly a tenth lies in the top ten. The specimen was unsorted PBMCs, collected 2.3 years after starting antiretroviral therapy. The source is a man aged 35 to 55 with HIV.

A remark on this clone: One end of the junction varies from germline; a read error may be responsible. The CDR3 spells CSVRTGETEASF. The CDR3, as DNA: TGCAGCGTCCGAACAGGGGAGACTGAAGCTTCCTTT. The V gene is TRBV29-1, the J gene TRBJ1-1; 7 nucleotides match TRBD1. Germline values: CDR1 SQVTM, CDR2 ANQGSEA. The CDR3 has 12 residues.

This clone was counted once. CDR3 loop: CASSVVTPEGDWMKTQYF. Written as DNA, the CDR3 is TGTGCCAGCAGCGTAGTTACCCCAGAGGGGGATTGGATGAAGACCCAGTACTTC. V and J are TRBV9 and TRBJ2-5; tentatively, D is TRBD1 (6 bases). Trimming removed 0 bases from V and 6 bases from J, with 24 bases in between. Per germline, CDR1 SGDLS and CDR2 YYNGEE. The CDR3 covers 18 residues.

The rearrangement joins TRBV6-5 to TRBJ1-2, with 7 bases aligning to TRBD1. In germline, CDR1 is MNHEY, CDR2 SVGAGI. CDR3 length: 13 residues. With 7 bases clipped from V and 3 bases from J, the junction kept 5 bases outside the gene matches. The CDR3 loop is CASNQQGHYGYTF. The CDR3 bases are TGTGCCAGCAACCAACAGGGGCACTATGGCTACACCTTC.

The chain has TRBV5-1 and TRBJ2-3, with a weak D call TRBD2 (6 bases). The CDR3 has 15 residues. V was trimmed by 4 bases and J by 1 base, leaving 13 bases between them. CDR1 and CDR2 from the germline V gene are SGHRS and YFSETQ. This CDR3 is CASSTGRRGTDTQYF. As DNA, the CDR3 is TGCGCCAGCAGCACCGGTAGGAGGGGCACAGATACGCAGTATTTT.

The chain has TRBV15 and TRBJ2-2, with TRBD2 as a possible D gene (5 bases). With 1 base removed from V and 2 bases from J, the gap between germline ends came to 5 bases. This CDR3 is built from 14 residues. CDR1 and CDR2 from the germline V gene are LNHNV and YYDKDF (reference sequence). CDR3 loop: CATSRAGNTGELFF. CDR3 sequence (DNA): TGTGCCACCAGCAGAGCGGGAAACACCGGGGAGCTGTTTTTT.

This chain joins TRBV5-1 and TRBJ1-1; TRBD1 matches 8 bases. With V trimmed by 0 bases and J by 4 bases, 5 bases remained unmatched. Germline assignment: CDR1 SGHRS and CDR2 YFSETQ. The CDR3 totals 15 residues. The CDR3 region is CASSLVQGAITEAFF. CDR3 sequence (DNA): TGCGCCAGCAGCTTGGTCCAGGGGGCGATCACTGAAGCTTTCTTT.

The rearrangement links TRBV7-2 to TRBJ2-1, with D possibly being TRBD2 (5 bases). The CDR3 length is 12 residues. Trimming left V 11 bases short and J 2 bases short, with 10 bases between. Germline V gives CDR1 SGHTA, CDR2 FQGNSA. The CDR3 loop reads CASDGTYNEQFF. In nucleotides, the CDR3 is TGTGCCTCGGACGGGACCTACAATGAGCAGTTCTTC.

The V gene is TRBV2, the J gene TRBJ1-1; no definite D call. V gave up 2 bases and J gave up 1 base, with 5 bases separating them. The germline CDR1 and CDR2 sequences are SNHLY and FYNNEI. This CDR3 is built from 13 residues. The CDR3, as DNA: TGTGCCAGCAGTGAACAAACGAACACTGAAGCTTTCTTT. Translation: CASSEQTNTEAFF.

With regard to this clone: At one boundary the junction diverges from the germline segment, which might be a read error. The sample has other DNA sequences that encode this CDR3 too. The rearrangement links TRBV6-1 to TRBJ1-5, with D uncertain. CDR3 length equals 17 residues. In germline, CDR1 is MNHNS, CDR2 SASEGT. The CDR3 protein is CASSEEILARYNQPQHF. DNA for the CDR3: TGTGCCAGCAGTGAAGAGATATTGGCCAGGTACAATCAGCCCCAGCACTTT.

The chain uses TRBV19 and TRBJ2-7; 10 bases match TRBD1. Trimming removed 7 bases from V and 2 bases from J; junction bases left unmatched: 2. This CDR3 comprises 13 residues. Germline CDR1 and CDR2: LNHDA and SQIVND (reference sequence). CDR3 in amino acids: CASKGTGAYEQYF. The CDR3 DNA reads as TGTGCCAGTAAAGGGACAGGGGCCTACGAGCAGTACTTC.

The rearrangement links TRBV7-8 to TRBJ2-1, with TRBD1 matching over 8 bases. This CDR3 has 20 amino acids. Germline V gives CDR1 SGHVS, CDR2 FQNEAQ. J was trimmed by 0 bases and V by 4 bases; bases with no gene match: 17. The DNA for the CDR3 is TGTGCCAGCAGCTCCCTTAAGGGCAGGGGGCCTCTGAGCTCCTACAATGAGCAGTTCTTC. Translated, it gives CASSSLKGRGPLSSYNEQFF.

In its sample, this clone was seen once. The chain recombines TRBV29-1 with TRBJ1-5; possibly TRBD1 for D (6 bases). Germline CDR1 and CDR2: SQVTM and ANQGSEA. The CDR3 length is 12 residues. V gave up 6 bases and J gave up 11 bases, with 17 bases separating them. Here the CDR3 reads CSVTGGGSAQHF. In DNA, the CDR3 is TGCAGCGTGACAGGTGGGGGTTCAGCCCAGCATTTT.

The chain links TRBV7-3 to TRBJ1-3; D gene ambiguous. CDR1 SGHTA and CDR2 FQGTGA come from the germline V gene. V lost 0 bases to trimming and J lost 4 bases, with 10 bases between them. CDR3 size: 15 residues. The CDR3 DNA follows: TGTGCCAGCAGCTTAACGGGAGGTGGGGGAAACACCATATATTTT. Its protein product is CASSLTGGGGNTIYF. The entire variable domain, with the rest obtained from reference TRBV7-3 and TRBJ1-3, is as follows: GAGVSQTPSNKVTEKGKYVELRCDPISGHTALYWYRQSLGQGPEFLIYFQGTGAADDSGLPNDRFFAVRPEGSVSTLKIQRTERGDSAVYLCASSLTGGGGNTIYFGEGSWLTVV.

This clone was detected a few times. The chain couples TRBV7-2 to TRBJ2-2; no clear D gene. The CDR3 is made up of 11 amino acids. With 3 bases removed from V and 5 bases from J, the gap between germline ends came to 1 base. Looked up from germline, CDR1 is SGHTA and CDR2 is FQGNSA. The CDR3 spells CASSFTGELFF. The CDR3 DNA is TGTGCCAGCAGCTTTACCGGGGAGCTGTTTTTT. The variable domain in full, with the rest retrieved from reference TRBV7-2 and TRBJ2-2, is GAGVSQSPSNKVTEKGKDVELRCDPISGHTALYWYRQSLGQGLEFLIYFQGNSAPDKSGLPSDRFSAERTGGSVSTLTIQRTQQEDSAVYLCASSFTGELFFGEGSRLTVL.

The chain uses TRBV5-1 and TRBJ1-1, with D hard to call. There are 12 residues in the CDR3. Germline CDR1 and CDR2: SGHRS and YFSETQ. V shed 1 base and J shed 2 bases, with 3 bases lying between them. CDR3 protein: CASSLSNTEAFF. CDR3 bases: TGCGCCAGCAGCTTGAGCAACACTGAAGCTTTCTTT.

V gene TRBV6-1 combines with J gene TRBJ1-1, with a weak D call TRBD1 (6 bases). V gave up 8 bases and J gave up 0 bases, with 16 bases separating them. The CDR3 has 15 residues. Germline lookup yields CDR1 MNHNS and CDR2 SASEGT. The CDR3 loop reads CASRPFDRMNTEAFF. CDR3 nucleotide sequence: TGTGCCAGCCGGCCCTTCGACAGGATGAACACTGAAGCTTTCTTT.

The chain carries TRBV27 and TRBJ1-1; D may be TRBD1 (5 bases). The length of the CDR3 is 14 residues. V was pared by 6 bases and J by 7 bases, with 18 bases between. Germline V gene sequence: CDR1 MNHEY, CDR2 SMNVEV (reference sequence). The CDR3 coding sequence is TGTGCCAGCAGCCTCTCGGGGGGGTGGGGTGAAGCTTTCTTT. It yields the protein CASSLSGGWGEAFF.

This chain uses TRBV18 with TRBJ1-5; the match to TRBD1 covers 7 bases. Germline-derived CDR1 and CDR2 are KGHSH and LQKENI. V dropped 4 bases and J dropped 2; count of bases not matched to a gene: 5. The CDR3 loop spans 15 amino acids. The CDR3 region is CASSLGTGGNQPQHF. CDR3 in DNA: TGTGCCAGCTCACTAGGTACAGGGGGCAATCAGCCCCAGCATTTT.

The CDR3 sequence is CASSLGGTGSYEQYF. The CDR3 DNA follows: TGCGCCAGCAGCTTGGGCGGGACAGGGTCCTACGAGCAGTACTTC. The rearrangement uses TRBV5-1 and TRBJ2-7, with 9 bases that match TRBD1. Trimming removed 0 bases from V and 1 base from J; junction bases left unmatched: 2. There are 15 residues in the CDR3. CDR1 is SGHRS and CDR2 is YFSETQ in the germline V gene.

This chain connects TRBV7-9 to TRBJ1-1, with D maybe TRBD1 (5 bases). Germline CDR1 is SEHNR and CDR2 is FQNEAQ (reference sequence). The CDR3 runs 13 residues. V dropped 11 bases and J dropped 0 bases, with 13 bases sitting between them. The CDR3: CAGHRMMNTEAFF. The CDR3 region has the DNA TGTGCCGGACACAGGATGATGAACACTGAAGCTTTCTTT.

The rearrangement uses TRBV18 and TRBJ1-6, with 12 positions matching TRBD1. The CDR3 length is 16 residues. Germline values: CDR1 KGHSH, CDR2 LQKENI. The V segment lost 5 bases and the J segment 10 bases; nucleotides outside the gene matches: 9. The CDR3 loop reads CASSGRDRGPKSPLHF. CDR3 nucleotides: TGTGCCAGCTCAGGGCGGGACAGGGGGCCAAAGTCACCCCTCCACTTT.